This paragraph covers one T cell receptor (beta chain) sequence. The CDR3 extends over 13 amino acids. V gave up 3 bases and J gave up 6 bases, with 12 bases separating them. Germline-derived CDR1 and CDR2 are DFQATT and SNEGSKA (reference sequence). RNA totalling roughly 0.5 to 1 ug underwent reverse transcription with random hexamers. TCR beta CDR3 was amplified by immunoSEQ multiplex PCR. This amplification extended across 54 Vbeta and 13 Jbeta segments. TCRdb recomputed calls from the immunoSEQ multiplex PCR reads with MiXCR, one row per CDR3 protein. The data hold about 190,000 distinct CDR3 sequences, with approximately 94% observed a single time. This sample was included in a study of CD8 T cells in Susac syndrome. In blood CD8+ and CD4+ T cells, TCR beta underwent sequencing. Healthy donors constituted the control group, matched for age and sex. The CD8+ and CD4+ T cells were negatively isolated, with the TEMRA cells enriched by FACS.

Sequenced: CD4+ T cells from PBMCs. The chain has TRBV20-1 and TRBJ2-4; D possibly corresponds to TRBD2 (6 bases). The receptor comes from a human donor in good health. In DNA form, the CDR3 reads TGCAGTGCTAGTTCAGAGGGAGGAAACATTCAGTACTTC. This translates into CSASSEGGNIQYF.